This TCR beta chain was captured in a study of PD-1 blockade in classical Hodgkin lymphoma. Broader study findings: Nivolumab initiated under 1 year post-ASCT led to patient exclusion. No one has yet defined what causes the repertoire differences, which may be disease activity or prior therapy. The diversity seen at baseline in complete responders resembled that of newly diagnosed patients.

CDR1 is SGHRS and CDR2 is YFSETQ in the germline V gene. V was cut by 0 bases and J by 6 bases, with 13 bases left in between. This CDR3 is 15 amino acids long. Each patient's relapse followed autologous stem cell transplantation, and brentuximab vedotin exposure varied. A word on this clone: What it binds is not known.

Using immunoSEQ multiplex PCR, the repertoire was profiled, and TCRdb retains in-frame clones only, with some absent. The sample includes about 35,000 clones, roughly three quarters seen only once; the top ten take 11% to 15%. The chain combines TRBV5-1 with TRBJ2-1, with D uncertain. The TCR sequence derives from a human donor with classical Hodgkin lymphoma. The sample here was peripheral blood mononuclear cells (PBMCs), taken before the second cycle of nivolumab. CDR3 DNA: TGCGCCAGCAGCTTGGCCGGCAGTATTCCCAATGAGCAGTTCTTC. Its protein is CASSLAGSIPNEQFF.